This T cell receptor beta chain was obtained from a study of blood T cell repertoires in COVID-19. Authors' analysis steps: Estimation of nucleated cell counts relied on the amplification of reference gene primers. Assay: immunoSEQ multiplex PCR; the TCRdb copy retains only in-frame clones and omits some. The V and J calls and clone size are taken from that table; D and trimming were inferred from the DNA. Of over 250,000 clones detected, 88% appear once; the ten largest clones hold roughly 4%. The sample holds one count of this clone. Trimming took 0 bases from V and 2 from J, leaving 10 bases between them. Germline V gives CDR1 MNHEY, CDR2 SMNVEV (reference sequence). This CDR3 comprises 15 residues.

The chain recombines TRBV27 with TRBJ2-5, with D unresolved. Sequenced material: peripheral blood. This sequence was found in a man aged 60 to 75 who had recovered from COVID-19. Written as DNA, the CDR3 is TGTGCCAGCAGTTTATCCCGACAAACTCAAGAGACCCAGTACTTC. This codes for CASSLSRQTQETQYF.